This T cell receptor beta chain comes out of a study of blood T cell repertoires in COVID-19. Study in general: Sites across the United States, Italy and Spain contributed samples from acute and convalescent COVID-19. From T cells, B-cell-depleted T cells, or PBMCs came the material, which was cDNA or gDNA.

As originally analysed: The authors estimated nucleated cell counts from reference gene primer amplification. Measured with immunoSEQ multiplex PCR; TCRdb has only the in-frame clones, and not every one. V, J and clone size are those of that table, while D and trimming were read from the DNA. The sample includes about 250,000 clones, almost 90% of them seen just once. This receptor was taken from a man aged 80 or over with acute or convalescent COVID-19. The source material was peripheral blood.

CDR3 loop: CASSPQLNQPQHF. The CDR3 DNA reads as TGTGCCAGCAGTCCCCAACTGAATCAGCCCCAGCATTTT. This rearrangement joins TRBV12-3 or TRBV12-4 to TRBJ1-5; no definite D call. V dropped 5 bases and J dropped 4 bases, with 9 bases sitting between them. The CDR3 runs to 13 residues.